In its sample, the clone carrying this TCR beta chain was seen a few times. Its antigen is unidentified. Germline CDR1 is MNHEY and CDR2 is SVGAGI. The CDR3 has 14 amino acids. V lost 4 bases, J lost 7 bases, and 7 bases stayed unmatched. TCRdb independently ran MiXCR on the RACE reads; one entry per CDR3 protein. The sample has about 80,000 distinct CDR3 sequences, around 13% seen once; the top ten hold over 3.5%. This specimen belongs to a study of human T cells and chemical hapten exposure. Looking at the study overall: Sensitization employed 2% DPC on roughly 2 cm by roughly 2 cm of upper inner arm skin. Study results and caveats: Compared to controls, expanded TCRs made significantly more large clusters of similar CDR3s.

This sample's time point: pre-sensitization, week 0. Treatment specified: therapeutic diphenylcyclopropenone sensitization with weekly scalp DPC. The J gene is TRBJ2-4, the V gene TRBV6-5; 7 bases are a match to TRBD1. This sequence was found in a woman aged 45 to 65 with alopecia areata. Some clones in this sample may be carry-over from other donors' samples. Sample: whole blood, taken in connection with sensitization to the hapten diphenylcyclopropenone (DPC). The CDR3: CASSSTGSGNIQYF. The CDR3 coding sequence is TGTGCCAGCAGTTCGACAGGGTCTGGGAACATTCAGTACTTC.